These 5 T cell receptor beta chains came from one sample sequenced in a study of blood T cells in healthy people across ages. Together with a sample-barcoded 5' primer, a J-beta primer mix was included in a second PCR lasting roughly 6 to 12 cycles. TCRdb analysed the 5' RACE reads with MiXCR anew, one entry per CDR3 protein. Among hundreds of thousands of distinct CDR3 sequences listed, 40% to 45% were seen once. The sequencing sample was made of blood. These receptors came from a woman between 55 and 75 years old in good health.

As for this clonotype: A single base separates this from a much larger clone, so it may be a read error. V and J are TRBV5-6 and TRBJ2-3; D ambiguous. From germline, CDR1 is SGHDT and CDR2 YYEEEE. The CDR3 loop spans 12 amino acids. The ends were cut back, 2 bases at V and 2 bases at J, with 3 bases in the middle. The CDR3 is CASSFITDTQYF. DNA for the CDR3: TGTGCCAGCAGCTTTATCACAGATACGCAGTATTTT.

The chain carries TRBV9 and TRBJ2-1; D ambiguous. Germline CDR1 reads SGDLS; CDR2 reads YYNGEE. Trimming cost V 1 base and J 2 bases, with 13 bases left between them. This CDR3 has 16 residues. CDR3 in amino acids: CASSVSSQITYNEQFF. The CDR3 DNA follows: TGTGCCAGCAGCGTAAGTTCCCAGATAACCTACAATGAGCAGTTCTTC.

CDR3 sequence: CASSVDATTASYEQYF. The CDR3 DNA is TGTGCCAGCAGCGTAGACGCTACGACCGCCTCCTACGAGCAGTACTTC. This chain connects TRBV9 to TRBJ2-7, with no clear D. V lost 0 bases and J lost 0, with 13 bases in between. This CDR3 region has 16 residues. CDR1 and CDR2 (germline): SGDLS, YYNGEE.

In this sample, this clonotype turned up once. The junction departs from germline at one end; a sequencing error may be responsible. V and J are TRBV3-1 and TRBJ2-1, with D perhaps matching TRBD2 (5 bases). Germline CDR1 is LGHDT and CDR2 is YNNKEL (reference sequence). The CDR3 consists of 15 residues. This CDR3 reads CANSQDTLEVNEQFF. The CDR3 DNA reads TGTGCCAACAGCCAAGACACACTAGAGGTCAATGAGCAGTTCTTC.

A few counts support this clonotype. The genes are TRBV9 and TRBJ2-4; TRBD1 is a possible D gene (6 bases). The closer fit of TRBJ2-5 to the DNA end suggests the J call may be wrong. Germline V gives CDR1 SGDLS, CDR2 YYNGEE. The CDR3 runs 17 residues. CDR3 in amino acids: CASSVDSRGPGHWTQYF. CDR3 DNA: TGTGCCAGCAGCGTAGACAGTAGGGGCCCGGGACATTGGACCCAGTACTTC.